A selection of T cell receptor beta chains follows, all from one sample in a study of T cell clonotyping in hematopoietic cell transplantation. Generated by immunoSEQ multiplex PCR, the TCRdb table keeps only in-frame clones and is missing some. The data show around 45,000 clones, 82% seen once. Specimen: peripheral blood mononuclear cells, collected before stem cell transplant. These receptors all stem from a man in his sixties with myelodysplastic syndrome. Some clones in this sample may be carry-over from other donors' samples. CDR3s include the opening cysteine and the closing phenylalanine or tryptophan. A D gene is named only where the DNA matches it firmly.

TRBJ1-4 | - | TRBV7-2 | CASSLASFGGAREKLFF
TRBJ2-5 | - | TRBV27 | CASIPGRYQETQYF
TRBJ1-6 | - | TRBV5-6 | CASSSNGGNSPLHF
TRBJ1-1 | - | TRBV7-8 | CASSLRSEAFF
TRBJ1-4 | - | TRBV2 | CAAVGINEKLFF
TRBJ2-5 | - | TRBV11-2 | CASSPSYREQETQYF
TRBJ2-7 | TRBD1 | TRBV10-1 | CASILSQDRASYEQYF
TRBJ2-3 | TRBD1 | TRBV11-3 | CASSSRTGGTDTQYF
TRBJ2-1 | TRBD2 | TRBV28 | CASSGLAGYNEQFF
TRBJ1-3 | TRBD1 | TRBV11-3 | CASSPGQGGPGNTIYF
TRBJ2-7 | - | TRBV11-2 | CASATYGYEQYF
TRBJ2-3 | - | TRBV5-5 | CASSLGGLNTDTQYF
TRBJ1-5 | - | TRBV30 | CAWSVWGPEGPQHF
TRBJ2-7 | - | TRBV12-5 | CASGLARTATGPEEQYF
TRBJ1-2 | TRBD1 | TRBV7-2 | CASSSGQLSYGYTF
TRBJ2-7 | - | TRBV28 | CASTWTGSYEQYF
TRBJ2-1 | - | TRBV4-3 | CASSQDLTPGAVYNEQFF